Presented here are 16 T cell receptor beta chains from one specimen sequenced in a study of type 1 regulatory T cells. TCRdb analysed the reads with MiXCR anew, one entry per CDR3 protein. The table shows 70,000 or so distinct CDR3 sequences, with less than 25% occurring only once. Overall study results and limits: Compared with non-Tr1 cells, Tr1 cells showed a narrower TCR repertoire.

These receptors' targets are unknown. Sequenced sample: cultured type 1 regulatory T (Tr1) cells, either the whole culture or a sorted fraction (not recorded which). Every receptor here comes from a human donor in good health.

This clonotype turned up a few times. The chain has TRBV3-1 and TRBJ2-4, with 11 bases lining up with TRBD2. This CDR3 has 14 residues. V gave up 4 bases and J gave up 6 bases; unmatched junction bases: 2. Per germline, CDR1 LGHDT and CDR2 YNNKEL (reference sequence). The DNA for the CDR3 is TGTGCCAGCAGCCTTAGCGGGAGGGCAAACATTCAGTACTTC. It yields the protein CASSLSGRANIQYF.

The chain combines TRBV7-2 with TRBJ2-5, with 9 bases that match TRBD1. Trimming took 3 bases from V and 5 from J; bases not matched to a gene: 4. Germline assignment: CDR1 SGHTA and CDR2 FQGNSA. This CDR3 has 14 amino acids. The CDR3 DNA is TGTGCCAGCAGCTTCGACAGGGGGGTGGAGACCCAGTACTTC. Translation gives CASSFDRGVETQYF.

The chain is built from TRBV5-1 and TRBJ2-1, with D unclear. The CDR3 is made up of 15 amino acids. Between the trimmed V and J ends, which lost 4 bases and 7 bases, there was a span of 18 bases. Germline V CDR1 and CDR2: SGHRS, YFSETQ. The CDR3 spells CASSLLLTPTNEQFF. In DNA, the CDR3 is TGCGCCAGCAGCCTCCTTCTTACGCCTACGAATGAGCAGTTCTTC.

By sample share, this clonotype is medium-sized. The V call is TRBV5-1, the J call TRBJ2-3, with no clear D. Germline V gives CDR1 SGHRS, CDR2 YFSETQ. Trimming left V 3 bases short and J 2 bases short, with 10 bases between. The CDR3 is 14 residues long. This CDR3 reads CASSWAPVTDTQYF. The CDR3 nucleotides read TGCGCCAGCAGCTGGGCCCCGGTCACAGATACGCAGTATTTT.

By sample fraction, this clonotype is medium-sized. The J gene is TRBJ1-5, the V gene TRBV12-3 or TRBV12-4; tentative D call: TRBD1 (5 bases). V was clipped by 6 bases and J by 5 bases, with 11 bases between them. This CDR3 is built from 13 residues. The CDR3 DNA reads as TGTGCCAGCAGGAAGGGGTTCGATCAGCCCCAGCATTTT. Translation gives CASRKGFDQPQHF.

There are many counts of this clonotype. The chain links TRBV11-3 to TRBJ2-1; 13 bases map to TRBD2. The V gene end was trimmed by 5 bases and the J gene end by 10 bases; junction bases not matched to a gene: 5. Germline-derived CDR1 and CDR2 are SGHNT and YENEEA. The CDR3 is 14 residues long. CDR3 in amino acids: CASSHGLAGVEQFF. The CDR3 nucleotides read TGTGCCAGCAGCCACGGACTAGCGGGAGTCGAGCAGTTCTTC.

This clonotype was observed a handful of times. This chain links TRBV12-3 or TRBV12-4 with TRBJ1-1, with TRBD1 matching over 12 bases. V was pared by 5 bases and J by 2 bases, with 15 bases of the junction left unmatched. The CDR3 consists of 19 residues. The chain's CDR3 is CASSVSGTGGFTGNTEAFF. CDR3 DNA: TGTGCCAGCAGTGTTTCCGGGACAGGGGGCTTTACCGGAAACACTGAAGCTTTCTTT.

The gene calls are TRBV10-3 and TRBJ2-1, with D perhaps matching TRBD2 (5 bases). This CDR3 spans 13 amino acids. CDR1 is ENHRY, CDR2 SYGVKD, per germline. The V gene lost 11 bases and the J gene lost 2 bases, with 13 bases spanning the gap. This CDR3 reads CAVSLGAYNEQFF. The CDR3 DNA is TGTGCCGTATCCCTCGGGGCCTACAATGAGCAGTTCTTC.

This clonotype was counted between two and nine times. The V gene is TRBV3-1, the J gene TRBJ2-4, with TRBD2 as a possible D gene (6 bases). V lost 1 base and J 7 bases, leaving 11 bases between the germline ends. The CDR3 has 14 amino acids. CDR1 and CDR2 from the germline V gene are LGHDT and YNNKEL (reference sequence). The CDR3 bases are TGTGCCAGCAGCCAAGTCGGGGGTTCGAACATTCAGTACTTC. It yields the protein CASSQVGGSNIQYF.

The CDR3 DNA reads as TGCAGTGCAAAGAACCAAGCGGGAGCTTTCTACGAGCAGTACTTC. Amino acid sequence: CSAKNQAGAFYEQYF. This sequence joins TRBV20-1 and TRBJ2-7; 8 bases fit TRBD2. V shed 6 bases and J 3 bases; nucleotides not matched to a gene: 13. Germline lookup yields CDR1 DFQATT and CDR2 SNEGSKA (reference sequence). The CDR3 spans 15 residues.

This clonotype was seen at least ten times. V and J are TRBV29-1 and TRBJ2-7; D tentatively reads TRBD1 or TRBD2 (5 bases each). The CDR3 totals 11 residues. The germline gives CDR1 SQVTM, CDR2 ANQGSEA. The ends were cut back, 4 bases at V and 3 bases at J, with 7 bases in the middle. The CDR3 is CSVVGGYEQYF. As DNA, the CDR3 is TGCAGCGTTGTTGGGGGCTACGAGCAGTACTTC.

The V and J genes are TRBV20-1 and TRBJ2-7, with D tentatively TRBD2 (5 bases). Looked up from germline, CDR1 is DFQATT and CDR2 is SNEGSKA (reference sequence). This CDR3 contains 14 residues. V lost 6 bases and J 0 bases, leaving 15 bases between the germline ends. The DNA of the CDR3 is TGCAGTGCGGAAGAGCGGAGAAGCTCCTACGAGCAGTACTTC. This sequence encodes CSAEERRSSYEQYF.

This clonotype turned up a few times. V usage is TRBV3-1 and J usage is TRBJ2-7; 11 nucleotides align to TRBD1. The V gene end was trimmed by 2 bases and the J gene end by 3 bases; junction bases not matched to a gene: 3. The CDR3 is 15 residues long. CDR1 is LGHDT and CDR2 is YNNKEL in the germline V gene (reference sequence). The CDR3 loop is CASSQPGQGVYEQYF. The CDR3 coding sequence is TGTGCCAGCAGCCAACCGGGACAGGGGGTCTACGAGCAGTACTTC.

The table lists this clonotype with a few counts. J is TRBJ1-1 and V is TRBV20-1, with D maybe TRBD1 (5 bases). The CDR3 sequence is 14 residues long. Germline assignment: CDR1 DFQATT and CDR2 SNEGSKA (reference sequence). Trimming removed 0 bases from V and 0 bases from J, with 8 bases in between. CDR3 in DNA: TGCAGTGCTAGAGAGGCGGGGGTGAACACTGAAGCTTTCTTT. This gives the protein CSAREAGVNTEAFF.

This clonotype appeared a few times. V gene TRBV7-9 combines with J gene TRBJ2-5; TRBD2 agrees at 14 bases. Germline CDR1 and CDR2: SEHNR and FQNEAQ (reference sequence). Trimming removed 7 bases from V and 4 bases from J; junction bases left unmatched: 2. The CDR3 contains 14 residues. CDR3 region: CASTGLAGGETQYF. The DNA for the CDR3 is TGTGCCAGCACCGGACTAGCGGGAGGAGAGACCCAGTACTTC.

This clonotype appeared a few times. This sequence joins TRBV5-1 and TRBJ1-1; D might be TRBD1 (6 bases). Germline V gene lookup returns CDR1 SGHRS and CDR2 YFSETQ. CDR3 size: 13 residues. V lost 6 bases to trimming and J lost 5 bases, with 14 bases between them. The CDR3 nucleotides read TGCGCCAGCAAGCAGGGGACAACTACTGAAGCTTTCTTT. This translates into CASKQGTTTEAFF.